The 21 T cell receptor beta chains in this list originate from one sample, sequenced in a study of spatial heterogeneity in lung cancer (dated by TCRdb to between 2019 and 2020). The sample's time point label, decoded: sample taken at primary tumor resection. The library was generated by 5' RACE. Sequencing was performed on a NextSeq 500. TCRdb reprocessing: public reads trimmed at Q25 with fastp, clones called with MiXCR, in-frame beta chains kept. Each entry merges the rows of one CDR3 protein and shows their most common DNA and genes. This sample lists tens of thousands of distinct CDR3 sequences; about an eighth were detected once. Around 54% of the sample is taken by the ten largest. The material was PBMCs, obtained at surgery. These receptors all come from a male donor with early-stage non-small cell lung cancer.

CDR3 in amino acids: CASSFPGGYTGELFF. In DNA form, the CDR3 reads TGTGCCAGCAGCTTTCCGGGAGGGTACACCGGGGAGCTGTTTTTT. The chain links TRBV7-9 to TRBJ2-2; TRBD2 matches 8 bases. Trimming cost V 3 bases and J 3 bases; bases outside gene matches: 3. This CDR3 has 15 amino acids. CDR1 SEHNR and CDR2 FQNEAQ come from the germline V gene (reference sequence).

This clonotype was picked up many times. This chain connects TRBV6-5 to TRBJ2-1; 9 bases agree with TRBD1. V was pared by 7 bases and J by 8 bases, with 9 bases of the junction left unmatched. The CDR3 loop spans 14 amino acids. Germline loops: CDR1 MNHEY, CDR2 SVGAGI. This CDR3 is CASTLRDRDDEQFF. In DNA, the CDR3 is TGTGCCAGCACCCTAAGGGACAGGGATGATGAGCAGTTCTTC.

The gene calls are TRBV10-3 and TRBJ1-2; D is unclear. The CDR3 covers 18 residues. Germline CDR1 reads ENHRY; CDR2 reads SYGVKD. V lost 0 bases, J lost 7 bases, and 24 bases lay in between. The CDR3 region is CAISESIFLLSSNPGYTF. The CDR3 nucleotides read TGTGCCATCAGTGAGTCGATCTTTCTACTATCCTCAAATCCTGGCTACACCTTC.

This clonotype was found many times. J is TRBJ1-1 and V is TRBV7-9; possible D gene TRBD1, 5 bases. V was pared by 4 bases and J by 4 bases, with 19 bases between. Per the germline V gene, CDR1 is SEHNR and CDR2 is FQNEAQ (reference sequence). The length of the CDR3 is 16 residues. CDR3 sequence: CASSSRPTHQGTEAFF. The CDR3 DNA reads TGTGCCAGCAGCTCGAGGCCAACCCACCAGGGCACTGAAGCTTTCTTT.

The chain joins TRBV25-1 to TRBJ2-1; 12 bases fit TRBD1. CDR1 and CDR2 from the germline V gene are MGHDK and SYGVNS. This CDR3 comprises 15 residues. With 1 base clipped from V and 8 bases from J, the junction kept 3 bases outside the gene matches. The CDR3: CASSELGQGAHEQFF. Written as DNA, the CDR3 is TGTGCCAGCAGTGAATTGGGACAGGGGGCGCATGAGCAGTTCTTC.

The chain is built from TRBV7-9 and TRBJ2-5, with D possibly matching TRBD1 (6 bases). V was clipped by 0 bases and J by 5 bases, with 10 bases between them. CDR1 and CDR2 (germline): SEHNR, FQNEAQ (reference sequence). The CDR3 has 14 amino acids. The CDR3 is CASSLAGDIETQYF. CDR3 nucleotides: TGTGCCAGCAGCTTAGCAGGGGACATTGAGACCCAGTACTTC.

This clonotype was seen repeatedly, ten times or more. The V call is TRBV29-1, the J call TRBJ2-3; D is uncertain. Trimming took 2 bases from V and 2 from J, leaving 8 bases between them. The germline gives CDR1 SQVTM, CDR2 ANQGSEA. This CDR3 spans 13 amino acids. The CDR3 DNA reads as TGCAGCGTTGAACTTGGGAACACAGATACGCAGTATTTT. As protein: CSVELGNTDTQYF.

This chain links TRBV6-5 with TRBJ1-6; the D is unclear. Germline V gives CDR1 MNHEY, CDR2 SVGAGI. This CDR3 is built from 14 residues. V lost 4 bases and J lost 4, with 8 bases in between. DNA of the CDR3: TGTGCCAGCAGTTGGACGGGGTATAATTCACCCCTCCACTTT. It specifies CASSWTGYNSPLHF.

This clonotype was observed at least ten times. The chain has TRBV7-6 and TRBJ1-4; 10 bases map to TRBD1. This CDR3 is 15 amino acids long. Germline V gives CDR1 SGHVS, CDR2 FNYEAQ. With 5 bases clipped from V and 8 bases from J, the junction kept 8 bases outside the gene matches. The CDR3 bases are TGTGCCAGCAGCCCGTGGACAGGGGGAGCGGAAAAACTGTTTTTT. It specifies CASSPWTGGAEKLFF. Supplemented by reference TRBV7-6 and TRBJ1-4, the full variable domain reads GAGVSQSPRYKVTKRGQDVALRCDPISGHVSLYWYRQALGQGPEFLTYFNYEAQQDKSGLPNDRFSAERPEGSISTLTIQRTEQRDSAMYRCASSPWTGGAEKLFFGSGTQLSVL.

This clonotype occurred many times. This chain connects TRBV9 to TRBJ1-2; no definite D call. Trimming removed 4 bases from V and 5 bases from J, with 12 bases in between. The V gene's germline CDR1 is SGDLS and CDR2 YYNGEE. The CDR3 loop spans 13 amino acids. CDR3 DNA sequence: TGTGCCAGCAGCTCCCAGGTGGCGTATGGCTACACCTTC. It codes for CASSSQVAYGYTF. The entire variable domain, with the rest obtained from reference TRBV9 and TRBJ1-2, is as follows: DSGVTQTPKHLITATGQRVTLRCSPRSGDLSVYWYQQSLDQGLQFLIQYYNGEERAKGNILERFSAQQFPDLHSELNLSSLELGDSALYFCASSSQVAYGYTFGSGTRLTVV.

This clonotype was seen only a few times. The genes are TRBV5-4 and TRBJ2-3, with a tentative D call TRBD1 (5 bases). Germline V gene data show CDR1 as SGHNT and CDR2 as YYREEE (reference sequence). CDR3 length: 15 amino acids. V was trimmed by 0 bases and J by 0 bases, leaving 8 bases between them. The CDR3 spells CASSLGTTSTDTQYF. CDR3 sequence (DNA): TGTGCCAGCAGCTTGGGGACAACTAGCACAGATACGCAGTATTTT.

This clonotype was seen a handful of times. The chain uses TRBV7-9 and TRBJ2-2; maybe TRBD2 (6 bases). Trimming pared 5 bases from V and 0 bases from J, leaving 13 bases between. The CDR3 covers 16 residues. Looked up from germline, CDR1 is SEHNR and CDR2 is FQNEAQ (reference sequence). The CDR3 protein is CASSGLRGSNTGELFF. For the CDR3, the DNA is TGTGCCAGCAGCGGACTACGGGGGTCGAACACCGGGGAGCTGTTTTTT.

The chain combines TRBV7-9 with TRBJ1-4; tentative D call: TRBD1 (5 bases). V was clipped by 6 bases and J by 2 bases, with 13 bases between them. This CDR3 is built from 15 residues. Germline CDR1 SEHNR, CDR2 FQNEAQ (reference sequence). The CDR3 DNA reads TGTGCCAGCAGACCGAGCGGGGGGACTAATGAAAAACTGTTTTTT. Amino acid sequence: CASRPSGGTNEKLFF.

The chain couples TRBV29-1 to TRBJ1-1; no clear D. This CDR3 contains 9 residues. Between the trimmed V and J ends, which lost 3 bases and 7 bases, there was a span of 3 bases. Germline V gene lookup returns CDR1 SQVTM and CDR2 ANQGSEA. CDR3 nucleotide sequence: TGCAGCGTTGACCGTGAAGCTTTCTTT. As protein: CSVDREAFF. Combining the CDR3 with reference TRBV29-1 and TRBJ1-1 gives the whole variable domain SAVISQKPSRDICQRGTSLTIQCQVDSQVTMMFWYRQQPGQSLTLIATANQGSEATYESGFVIDKFPISRPNLTFSTLTVSNMSPEDSSIYLCSVDREAFFGQGTRLTVV.

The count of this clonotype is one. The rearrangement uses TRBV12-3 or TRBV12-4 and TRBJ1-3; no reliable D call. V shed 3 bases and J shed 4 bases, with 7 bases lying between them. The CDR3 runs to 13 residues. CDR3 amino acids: CASSLHGGNTIYF. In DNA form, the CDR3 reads TGTGCCAGCAGTTTGCACGGCGGAAACACCATATATTTT.

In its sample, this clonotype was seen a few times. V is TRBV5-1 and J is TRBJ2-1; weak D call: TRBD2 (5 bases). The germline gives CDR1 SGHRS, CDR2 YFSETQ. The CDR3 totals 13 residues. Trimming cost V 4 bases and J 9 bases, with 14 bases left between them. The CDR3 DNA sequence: TGCGCCAGCAGCCCTGAGGCCCGGGGTGAGCAGTTCTTC. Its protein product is CASSPEARGEQFF.

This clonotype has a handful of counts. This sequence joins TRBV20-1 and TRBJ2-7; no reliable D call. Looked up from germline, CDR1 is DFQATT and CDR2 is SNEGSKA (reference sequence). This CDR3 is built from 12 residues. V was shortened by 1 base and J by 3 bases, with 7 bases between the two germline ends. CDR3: CSARADDYEQYF. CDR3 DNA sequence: TGCAGTGCTAGAGCGGACGACTACGAGCAGTACTTC.

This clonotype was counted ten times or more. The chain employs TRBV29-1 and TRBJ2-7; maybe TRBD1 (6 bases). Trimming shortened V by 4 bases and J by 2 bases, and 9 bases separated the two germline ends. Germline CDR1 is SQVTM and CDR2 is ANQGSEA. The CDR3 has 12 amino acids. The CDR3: CSVVQGTYEQYF. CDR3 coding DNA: TGCAGCGTTGTACAGGGAACCTACGAGCAGTACTTC.

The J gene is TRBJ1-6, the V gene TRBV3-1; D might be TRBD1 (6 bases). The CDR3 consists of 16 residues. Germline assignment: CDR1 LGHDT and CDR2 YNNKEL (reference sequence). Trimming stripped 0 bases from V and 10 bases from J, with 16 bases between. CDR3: CASSQDSNRVGSPLHF. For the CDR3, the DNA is TGTGCCAGCAGCCAAGACTCTAACAGGGTTGGATCACCCCTCCACTTT.

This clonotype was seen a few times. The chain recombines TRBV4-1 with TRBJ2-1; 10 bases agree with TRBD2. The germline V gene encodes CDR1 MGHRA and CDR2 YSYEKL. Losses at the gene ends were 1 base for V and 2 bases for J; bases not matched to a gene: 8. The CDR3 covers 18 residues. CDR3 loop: CASSQGGGLASTYNEQFF. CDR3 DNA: TGCGCCAGCAGCCAAGGGGGGGGACTAGCGTCAACCTACAATGAGCAGTTCTTC.

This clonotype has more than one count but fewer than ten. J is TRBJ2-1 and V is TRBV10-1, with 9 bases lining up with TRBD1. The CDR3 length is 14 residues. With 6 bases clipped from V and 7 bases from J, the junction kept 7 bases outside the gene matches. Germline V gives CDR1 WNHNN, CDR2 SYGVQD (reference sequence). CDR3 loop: CASSPGTGINEQFF. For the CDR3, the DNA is TGCGCCAGCAGCCCCGGGACAGGGATAAATGAGCAGTTCTTC.